This T cell receptor beta chain was profiled in a study of shared clonotypes between healthy human individuals (TCRdb year 2020). About the study as a whole: The cohort included a few men and a couple of women between 18 and 49 years of age. For each donor, CD4 naive and CD4 memory were each given three plates, CD8 naive was given two plates, and CD8 memory was given one plate. To estimate repertoire size and how much clonotypes are shared between individuals, the study performed deep sequencing of blood TCR repertoires from a few healthy adults. Libraries were prepared and TCR repertoires were sequenced by different laboratories using diverse techniques, in order to increase sequencing depth and limit assay-specific biases. Each donor's leukapheresis produced roughly between about 0.9 and 9.5 billion PBMCs. Overall study outcomes, separate from this receptor: Based on pairwise subsampling, the degree of clonotype sharing among donors was expected to be affected by sequencing depth. Across four donors, about 5% of naive CD4, roughly 3.3% of naive CD8, roughly 2.3% of memory CD4, and roughly 0.4% of memory CD8 clonotypes were shared. Naive subsets generally had larger estimated clonotype richness than memory subsets did. Clonotypes shared by all four sorted-subset donors showed higher generation probabilities than non-shared clonotypes. Sampling was limited to blood, and TCR repertoires in tissue likely differ from TCR repertoires in blood. The small number of donors limited the genetic and exposure-history diversity represented. Even with the large sequencing depth, rarefaction of the sorted-subset datasets indicated that sequencing was incomplete.

Using the deep immunoSEQ assay, TCR CDR3 regions were amplified from genomic DNA by multiplex PCR. For each cell subset, the extracted genomic DNA was distributed evenly across all wells of several immunoSEQ 96-well plates, and each plate served as one replicate. For sorted subsets, roughly 0.2 ug genomic DNA, equal to some 28,000 T cell genomes, was loaded into each replicate PCR. Purified libraries were measured with a Qubit 3.0 fluorometer, size-checked on a Bioanalyzer 2100, and measured again with the KAPA Library Quantification kit. A separate single-read 150-cycle Illumina NextSeq 550 flow cell was used to sequence each immunoSEQ 96-well plate. From the authors' description of their analysis: The immunoSEQ output contained only junctional sequences without quality scores, so filtering could not match that applied to full-length reads. To assign V/J genes and CDR3, sequences were annotated using PyIR, a Python wrapper for IgBLAST v1.9, with IMGT germline references. Any read was removed if the V/J assignment was weak (E-value above 1e-6), the CDR3 was missing, or the read contained stop codons, out-of-frame junctions, or ambiguous translated residues. V3J clonotypes were defined by identical inferred V gene, J gene, and CDR3 amino acid sequence. To compute the percentage overlap between repertoires, the number of shared unique clonotypes was divided by the size of the smaller repertoire. Richness of each repertoire was evaluated using RTK rarefaction, the Chao1 estimator, and Recon v2.1 estimates of unobserved clonotypes. For all TCRbeta clonotypes obtained by the gDNA method from a handful of donors, generation probabilities were computed with OLGA. Sourced from immuneACCESS, this table was stored by TCRdb with only in-frame sequences that have V and J called. A share of the clones is absent; for the studies checked, an unresolved V gene accounts for under half, and the remainder has no known explanation. That table gives V, J and clone size, and the DNA gave D and trimming. The sample records approximately 1.5 million clones, just under 99% of which are singletons. Together, the top ten hold about 0.4% of the sample.

Ends trimmed: V by 7 bases, J by 3 bases; bases unmatched to a gene: 12. The CDR3 has 17 amino acids, counting the end cysteine and phenylalanine. Here the CDR3 DNA is all that survives: 51 bases in frame from base 1. For this clone: Its specific antigen is unknown. Per-base qualities were not stored, and no clone one base away is much larger.

The donors were healthy, HIV-negative adults with no recently reported acute infections or vaccinations. Every donor was a Caucasian adult residing in Nashville, Tennessee, USA. CD4+ T cells were enriched by magnetic negative selection; naive cells were then positively selected on CD45RA, and the negative fraction formed the memory subset. After blood collection by leukapheresis, PBMCs were isolated using Ficoll-Histopaque density gradient centrifugation and then cryopreserved in the vapor phase of liquid nitrogen. Purity and quantity of every magnetically sorted T cell population were checked by analytical flow cytometry. Genomic DNA was isolated from every sorted fraction and measured by UV absorbance on a Nanodrop 2000c.

This TCR derives from a man aged 30 to 39 in good health. The V gene is TRBV23-1 and the J gene is TRBJ2-7; TRBD2 aligns with 13 central bases. TRBV23-1 is given ORF status, its function remaining uncertain. The sequencing input was naive CD4+ T cells sorted from blood. The cell subset or site label, as the study defines it: CD45RA+ positively selected. CDR3 sequence: CASTQIRTSGSIYEQYF. The sequenced DNA: TGCGCCAGCACCCAAATACGGACTAGCGGGAGTATCTACGAGCAGTACTTC.